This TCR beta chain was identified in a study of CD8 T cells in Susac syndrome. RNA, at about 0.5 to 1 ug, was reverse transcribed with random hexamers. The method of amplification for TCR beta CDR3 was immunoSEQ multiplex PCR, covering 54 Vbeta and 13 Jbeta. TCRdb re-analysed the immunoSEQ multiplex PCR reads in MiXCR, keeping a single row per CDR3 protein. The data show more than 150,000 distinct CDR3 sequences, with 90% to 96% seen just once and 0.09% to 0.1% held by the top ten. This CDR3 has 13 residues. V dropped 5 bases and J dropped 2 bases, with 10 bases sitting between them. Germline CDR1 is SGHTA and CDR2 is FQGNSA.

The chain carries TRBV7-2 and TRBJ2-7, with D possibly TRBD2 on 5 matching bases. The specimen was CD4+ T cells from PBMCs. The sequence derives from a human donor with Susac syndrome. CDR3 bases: TGTGCCAGCAGCCCCGCGGGTACCTACGAGCAGTACTTC. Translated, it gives CASSPAGTYEQYF.